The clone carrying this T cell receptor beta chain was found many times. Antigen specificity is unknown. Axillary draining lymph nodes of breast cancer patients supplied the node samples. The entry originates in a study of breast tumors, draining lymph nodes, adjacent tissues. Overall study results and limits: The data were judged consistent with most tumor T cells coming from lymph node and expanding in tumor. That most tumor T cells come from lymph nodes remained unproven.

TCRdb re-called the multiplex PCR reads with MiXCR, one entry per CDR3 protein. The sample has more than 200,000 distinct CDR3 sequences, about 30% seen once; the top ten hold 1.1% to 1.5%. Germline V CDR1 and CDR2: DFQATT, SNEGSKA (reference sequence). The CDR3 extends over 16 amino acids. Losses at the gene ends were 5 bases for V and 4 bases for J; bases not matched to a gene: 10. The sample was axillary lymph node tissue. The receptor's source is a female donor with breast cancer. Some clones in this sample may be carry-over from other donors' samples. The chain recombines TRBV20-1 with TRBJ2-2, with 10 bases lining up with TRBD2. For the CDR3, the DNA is TGCAGTGCTGGAAGAGCGGGAGGGCCTGGCACCGGGGAGCTGTTTTTT. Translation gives CSAGRAGGPGTGELFF.